These T cell receptor beta chains were read from a single sample in a study of shared clonotypes between healthy human individuals. Profiled with immunoSEQ multiplex PCR; TCRdb holds only in-frame clones, not every one. The repertoire consists of 630,000 or so clones, with roughly 98% occurring once and the leading ten covering 0.3%. Material: naive CD8+ T cells sorted from blood. The source of these receptors is a young man in good health. Both conserved end residues are part of each CDR3. D genes are given only for firm matches. Some rows have no size entry. The others give once, few or many, or a class for an expanded clone.

len: 14
v_gene: TRBV5-1
d_gene: -
j_gene: TRBJ2-1
abundance: -
CDR3nt: TGCGCCAGCAGACTTTTTAAGGGACACAATGAGCAGTTCTTC
CDR3aa: CASRLFKGHNEQFF

len: 13
v_gene: TRBV27
d_gene: TRBD1
j_gene: TRBJ1-1
abundance: -
CDR3nt: TGTGCCAGCTCTTGGGACAGGAACACTGAAGCTTTCTTT
CDR3aa: CASSWDRNTEAFF

len: 14
v_gene: TRBV27
d_gene: TRBD1
j_gene: TRBJ2-2
abundance: -
CDR3nt: TGTGCCAGCAGTTGGGACAGGTACACCGGGGAGCTGTTTTTT
CDR3aa: CASSWDRYTGELFF

len: 14
v_gene: TRBV7-9
d_gene: -
j_gene: TRBJ2-7
abundance: -
CDR3nt: TGTGCCAGCAGCTCCGTTTCGGACGCCTACGAGCAGTACTTC
CDR3aa: CASSSVSDAYEQYF

len: 14
v_gene: TRBV27
d_gene: TRBD2
j_gene: TRBJ2-1
abundance: -
CDR3nt: TGTGCCAGCTCAACGGGGGGCTCCTACAATGAGCAGTTCTTC
CDR3aa: CASSTGGSYNEQFF

len: 13
v_gene: TRBV29-1
d_gene: TRBD1
j_gene: TRBJ2-5
abundance: once
CDR3nt: TGCAGCACAGACCGGGACAGGGACGAGACCCAGTACTTC
CDR3aa: CSTDRDRDETQYF

len: 15
v_gene: TRBV7-8
d_gene: -
j_gene: TRBJ2-6
abundance: -
CDR3nt: TGTGCCAGCACCTACACCGTCTCTGGGGCCAACGTCCTGACTTTC
CDR3aa: CASTYTVSGANVLTF

len: 15
v_gene: TRBV2
d_gene: TRBD1
j_gene: TRBJ1-5
abundance: -
CDR3nt: TGTGCCAGCAGTTCCGGGACAGTCGGCAATCAGCCCCAGCATTTT
CDR3aa: CASSSGTVGNQPQHF

len: 18
v_gene: TRBV29-1
d_gene: -
j_gene: TRBJ1-5
abundance: -
CDR3nt: TGCAGCGGGGACAAGGGGGACCCGAGCAACGACTTCAATCAGCCCCAGCATTTT
CDR3aa: CSGDKGDPSNDFNQPQHF

len: 16
v_gene: TRBV27
d_gene: TRBD1
j_gene: TRBJ2-1
abundance: -
CDR3nt: TGTGCCAGCAGTTTAGCCGGGACAGGTTTATCCAATGAGCAGTTCTTC
CDR3aa: CASSLAGTGLSNEQFF

len: 15
v_gene: TRBV5-4
d_gene: -
j_gene: TRBJ2-2
abundance: -
CDR3nt: TGTGCCAGCAGCTTGCCGACCATAGGCACCGGGGAGCTGTTTTTT
CDR3aa: CASSLPTIGTGELFF

len: 13
v_gene: TRBV6-5
d_gene: -
j_gene: TRBJ2-7
abundance: once
CDR3nt: TGTGCCAGCAGCCTTTTTGATTCCTACGAGCAGTACTTC
CDR3aa: CASSLFDSYEQYF

len: 15
v_gene: TRBV29-1
d_gene: TRBD1
j_gene: TRBJ1-2
abundance: -
CDR3nt: TGCAGCGTTGAAGAACTGGACAGGGATAACTATGGCTACACCTTC
CDR3aa: CSVEELDRDNYGYTF

len: 15
v_gene: TRBV7-8
d_gene: -
j_gene: TRBJ2-7
abundance: -
CDR3nt: TGTGCCAGCAGCCTCCGCTACGACGGCGGTGTCGAGCAGTACTTC
CDR3aa: CASSLRYDGGVEQYF

len: 15
v_gene: TRBV2
d_gene: TRBD1
j_gene: TRBJ1-1
abundance: -
CDR3nt: TGTGCCATCCAGACAGGGGAGAATATGAACACTGAAGCTTTCTTT
CDR3aa: CAIQTGENMNTEAFF

len: 14
v_gene: TRBV5-5
d_gene: -
j_gene: TRBJ2-7
abundance: -
CDR3nt: TGTGCCAGCAGCTTGGATCGGGGACTGTACGAGCAGTACTTC
CDR3aa: CASSLDRGLYEQYF

len: 15
v_gene: TRBV28
d_gene: TRBD2
j_gene: TRBJ2-4
abundance: -
CDR3nt: TGTGCCAGCAGTTCATCCGAGGGGAGGGTGGACATTCAGTACTTC
CDR3aa: CASSSSEGRVDIQYF

len: 16
v_gene: TRBV7-8
d_gene: -
j_gene: TRBJ2-7
abundance: -
CDR3nt: TGTGCCAGCAGCTTACTAATCAGGGGGGGAATGGACGAGCAGTACTTC
CDR3aa: CASSLLIRGGMDEQYF

len: 12
v_gene: TRBV4-3
d_gene: -
j_gene: TRBJ2-1
abundance: -
CDR3nt: TGCGCCAGCAGCCAAACGAGCAATGAGCAGTTCTTC
CDR3aa: CASSQTSNEQFF

len: 10
v_gene: TRBV7-9
d_gene: -
j_gene: TRBJ2-5
abundance: -
CDR3nt: TGTGCCAGCGGACAAGGTACCCAGTACTTC
CDR3aa: CASGQGTQYF

len: 14
v_gene: TRBV29-1
d_gene: -
j_gene: TRBJ2-7
abundance: -
CDR3nt: TGCAGCGCCGTTTTGGCGGGGGCCACCTACGAGCAGTACTTC
CDR3aa: CSAVLAGATYEQYF

len: 15
v_gene: TRBV6-5
d_gene: TRBD1
j_gene: TRBJ1-2
abundance: once
CDR3nt: TGTGCCAGCAGCCCTTCGACAGGGGAGTACTATGGCTACACCTTC
CDR3aa: CASSPSTGEYYGYTF

len: 14
v_gene: TRBV9
d_gene: -
j_gene: TRBJ1-1
abundance: -
CDR3nt: TGTGCCAGCAGCGTAGAGGGGGTAAACACTGAAGCTTTCTTT
CDR3aa: CASSVEGVNTEAFF

len: 15
v_gene: TRBV27
d_gene: TRBD1
j_gene: TRBJ2-2
abundance: -
CDR3nt: TGTGCCAGCAGTTTATTGGACAGGGCAACCGGGGAGCTGTTTTTT
CDR3aa: CASSLLDRATGELFF

len: 13
v_gene: TRBV28
d_gene: -
j_gene: TRBJ2-3
abundance: -
CDR3nt: TGTGCCAGCAGTTTGTCAGGGTTGGATACGCAGTATTTT
CDR3aa: CASSLSGLDTQYF